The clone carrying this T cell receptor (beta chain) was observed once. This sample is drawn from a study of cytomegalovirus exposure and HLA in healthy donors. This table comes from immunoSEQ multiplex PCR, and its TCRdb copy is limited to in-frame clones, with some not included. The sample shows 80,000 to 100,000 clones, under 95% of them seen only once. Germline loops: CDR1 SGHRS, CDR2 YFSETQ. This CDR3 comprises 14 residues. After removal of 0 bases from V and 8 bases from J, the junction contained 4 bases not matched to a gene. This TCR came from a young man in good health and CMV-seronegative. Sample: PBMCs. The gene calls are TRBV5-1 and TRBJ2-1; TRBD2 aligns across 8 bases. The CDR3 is CASSLGAGEDEQFF. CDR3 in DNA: TGCGCCAGCAGCTTGGGAGCGGGAGAGGATGAGCAGTTCTTC. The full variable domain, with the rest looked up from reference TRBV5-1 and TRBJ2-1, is KAGVTQTPRYLIKTRGQQVTLSCSPISGHRSVSWYQQTPGQGLQFLFEYFSETQRNKGNFPGRFSGRQFSNSRSEMNVSTLELGDSALYLCASSLGAGEDEQFFGPGTRLTVL.